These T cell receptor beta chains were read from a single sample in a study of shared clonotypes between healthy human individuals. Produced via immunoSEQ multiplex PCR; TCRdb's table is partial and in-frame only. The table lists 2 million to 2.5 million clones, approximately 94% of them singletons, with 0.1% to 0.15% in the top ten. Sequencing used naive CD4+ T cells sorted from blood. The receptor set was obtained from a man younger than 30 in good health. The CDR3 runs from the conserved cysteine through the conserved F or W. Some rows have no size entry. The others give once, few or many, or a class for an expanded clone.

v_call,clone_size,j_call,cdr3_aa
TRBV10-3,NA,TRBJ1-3,CAISTGTGSLSSTVGNTIYF
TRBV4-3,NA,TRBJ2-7,CASSQEGLYEQYF
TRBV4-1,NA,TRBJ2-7,CASSQAREGYEQYF
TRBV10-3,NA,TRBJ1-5,CAISSLGGPQHF
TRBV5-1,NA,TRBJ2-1,CASSSAGHEVREQFF
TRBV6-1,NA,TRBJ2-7,CASIGRGTYEQYF
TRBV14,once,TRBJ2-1,CASSRRTAYNEQFF
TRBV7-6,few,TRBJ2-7,CASSLGSWQGADEQYF
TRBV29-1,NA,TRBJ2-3,CIVGGRNTDTQYF
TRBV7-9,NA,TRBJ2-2,CASSFWGSTGELFF
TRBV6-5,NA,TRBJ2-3,CASRVLAGPGDTQYF
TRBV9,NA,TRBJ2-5,CASSVATATSGRQETQYF
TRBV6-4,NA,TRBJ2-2,CASRPRFLDGELFF
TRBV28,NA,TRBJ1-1,CASSTGSGSEAFF
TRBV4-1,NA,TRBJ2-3,CASSQAARLTQYF
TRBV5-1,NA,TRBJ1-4,CASSLAGGSSEKLFF
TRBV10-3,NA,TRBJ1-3,CASLTGAGNTIYF
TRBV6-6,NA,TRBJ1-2,CASSAPLGGVRYGYTF
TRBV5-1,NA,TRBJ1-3,CASSADRPGGNTIYF
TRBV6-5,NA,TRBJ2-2,CASSRTGELFF
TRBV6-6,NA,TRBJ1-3,CASTPGQHGNTIYF
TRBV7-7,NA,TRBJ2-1,CASSLAPGQGTRNEQFF
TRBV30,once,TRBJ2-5,CAWSGPNQETQYF
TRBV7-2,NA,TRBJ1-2,CASSLASPRRGLYGYTF
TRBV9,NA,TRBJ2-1,CASSPRTSGRVHEQFF
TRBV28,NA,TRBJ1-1,CASESLTGRNTEAFF
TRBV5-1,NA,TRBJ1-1,CASSQQGSNMNTEAFF
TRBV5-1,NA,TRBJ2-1,CASSLIAGAYNEQFF
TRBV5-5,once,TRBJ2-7,CASSLDPSGYEQYF
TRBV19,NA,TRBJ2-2,CASSMAGPQAGELFF
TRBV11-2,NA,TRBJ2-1,CASSAWVAAREETFF
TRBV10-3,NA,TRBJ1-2,CAIRQESYGYTF
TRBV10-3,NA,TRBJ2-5,CAISVDPSSETQYF
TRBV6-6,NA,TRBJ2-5,CASSPGTLQVIETQYF
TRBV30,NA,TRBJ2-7,CAWSPDIYYEQYF
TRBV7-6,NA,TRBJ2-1,CASSSEGPPSGEQFF
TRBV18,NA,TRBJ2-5,CASSAGTTQETQYF
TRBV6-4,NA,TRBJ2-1,CASSETVSSYNEQFF
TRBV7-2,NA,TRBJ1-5,CASSPEANSNQPQHF
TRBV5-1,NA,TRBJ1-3,CASSFEGSGNTIYF
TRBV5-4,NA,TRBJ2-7,CASSATSTNEQYF
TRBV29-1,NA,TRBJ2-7,CSVTGTGPYEQYF
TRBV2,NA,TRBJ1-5,CASSLTGDQPQHF
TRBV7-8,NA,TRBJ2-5,CASSLDWPASETQYF
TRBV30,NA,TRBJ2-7,CAWSKGTSKGEQYF
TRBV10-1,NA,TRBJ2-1,CASSEAAGGGNEQFF
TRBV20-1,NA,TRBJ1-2,CSAPTGSGYTF
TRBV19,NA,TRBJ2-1,CASSIVWTSGRAQFF
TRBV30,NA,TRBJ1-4,CAWSGSGEKLFF
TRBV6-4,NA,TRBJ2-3,CASSDPYLERGGGTDTQYF
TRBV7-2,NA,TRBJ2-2,CASSLVELAGAGELFF
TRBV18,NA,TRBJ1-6,CASSPDRDLFTLHF